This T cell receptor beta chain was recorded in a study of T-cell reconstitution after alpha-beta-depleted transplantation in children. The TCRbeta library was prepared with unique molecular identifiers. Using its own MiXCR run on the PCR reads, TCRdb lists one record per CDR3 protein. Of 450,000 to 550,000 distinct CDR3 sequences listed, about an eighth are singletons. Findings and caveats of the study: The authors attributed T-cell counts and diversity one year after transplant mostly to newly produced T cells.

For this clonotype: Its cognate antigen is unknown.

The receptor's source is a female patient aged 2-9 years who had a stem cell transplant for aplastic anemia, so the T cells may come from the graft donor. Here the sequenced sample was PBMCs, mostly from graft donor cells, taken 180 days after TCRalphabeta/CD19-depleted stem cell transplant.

As DNA, the CDR3 is TGTGCCAGCAGCTTTCCAGCGGGGTACCAAGAGACCCAGTACTTC. Its protein is CASSFPAGYQETQYF. The chain has TRBV7-2 and TRBJ2-5, with 7 bases that match TRBD2. The CDR3 consists of 15 residues. V dropped 3 bases and J dropped 0; count of bases not matched to a gene: 4. Germline loops: CDR1 SGHTA, CDR2 FQGNSA.